The rows below give T cell receptor beta chains drawn from one sample of a study of blood T cell repertoires in COVID-19. Using immunoSEQ multiplex PCR, the repertoire was profiled, and TCRdb retains in-frame clones only, with some absent. In the table there are tens of thousands of clones, 88% of which are singletons. Sequences were obtained from peripheral blood. These receptors originate from a woman aged 55-69 years with acute or convalescent COVID-19. Each CDR3 is given with its conserved first and last residue. Each record gives: V gene, clone size, D gene, J gene, CDR3 protein, CDR3 DNA. The D gene is left open where the match is weak. A clone size is listed for some rows: how often the clone was seen (once, few, many), or a class if it is expanded.

>TRBV2|.|.|TRBJ1-5
CASSQDTGSSLSQHF
TGTGCCAGCAGCCAGGACACAGGGAGTTCCTTGTCCCAGCATTTT
>TRBV7-2|.|.|TRBJ1-1
CASSFTGLRPEAFF
TGTGCCAGCAGCTTTACAGGGTTACGGCCTGAAGCTTTCTTT
>TRBV28|once|.|TRBJ1-2
CASRADYGYTF
TGTGCCAGCAGGGCGGACTATGGCTACACCTTC
>TRBV7-9|.|.|TRBJ1-5
CASSLGGGNQPQHF
TGTGCCAGCAGCCTGGGGGGAGGCAATCAGCCCCAGCATTTT
>TRBV6-5|.|TRBD1|TRBJ1-4
CASSQDRVNEKLFF
TGTGCCAGCAGCCAGGACAGGGTGAATGAAAAACTGTTTTTT
>TRBV6-5|.|TRBD1|TRBJ1-4
CASRLGTAYRVELFF
TGTGCCAGCAGACTTGGGACAGCTTACCGTGTGGAACTGTTTTTT
>TRBV4-2|.|TRBD2|TRBJ2-5
CASSPRGTSGEQETQYF
TGTGCCAGCAGCCCCCGGGGTACTAGCGGGGAACAAGAGACCCAGTACTTC
>TRBV11-2|.|TRBD2|TRBJ2-3
CASSLSPAGGTDTQYF
TGTGCCAGCAGCTTATCTCCGGCGGGGGGCACAGATACGCAGTATTTT
>TRBV7-9|.|.|TRBJ1-5
CASSLGSLGQGNIGPQHF
TGTGCCAGCAGCTTAGGATCTTTGGGGCAGGGTAACATAGGGCCCCAGCATTTT
>TRBV19|.|.|TRBJ1-4
CASSTGTTNEKLFF
TGTGCCAGTAGTACAGGGACAACTAATGAAAAACTGTTTTTT
>TRBV15|few|.|TRBJ1-1
CATSRGGRGHLNTEAFF
TGTGCCACCAGCAGAGGCGGGAGGGGCCACCTGAACACTGAAGCTTTCTTT
>TRBV29-1|.|TRBD1|TRBJ2-3
CSAGTGLTDTQYF
TGCAGCGCCGGGACAGGGCTGACAGATACGCAGTATTTT
>TRBV27|.|TRBD1|TRBJ2-1
CASIRRTGRSSYNEQFF
TGTGCCAGCATCAGAAGGACAGGGCGAAGCTCCTACAATGAGCAGTTCTTC
>TRBV5-1|.|.|TRBJ1-4
CASREGVGNEKLFF
TGCGCCAGCAGGGAGGGCGTCGGTAATGAAAAACTGTTTTTT
>TRBV29-1|.|TRBD2|TRBJ2-3
CSASGRASTDTQYF
TGCAGCGCGAGCGGGAGGGCCTCGACAGATACGCAGTATTTT
>TRBV5-1|.|.|TRBJ1-6
CASSLVSGGGESSPLHF
TGCGCCAGCAGCTTGGTTAGCGGGGGGGGAGAGAGTTCACCCCTCCACTTT
>TRBV6-4|.|.|TRBJ1-5
CASSAEGGQPQHF
TGTGCCAGCAGTGCAGAAGGGGGACAGCCCCAGCATTTT
>TRBV7-9|.|.|TRBJ2-5
CASSLWGAGAETQYF
TGTGCCAGCAGCTTATGGGGTGCGGGCGCCGAGACCCAGTACTTC
>TRBV6-5|.|.|TRBJ1-5
CASSYSGGADQPQHF
TGTGCCAGCAGTTACTCTGGAGGGGCAGATCAGCCCCAGCATTTT
>TRBV14|few|.|TRBJ1-4
CASSARLGATNEKLFF
TGTGCCAGCAGCGCTCGACTAGGAGCAACTAATGAAAAACTGTTTTTT
>TRBV7-8|.|TRBD1|TRBJ1-5
CASSEGGYQPQHF
TGTGCCAGCAGCGAAGGGGGCTATCAGCCCCAGCATTTT
>TRBV6-6|.|.|TRBJ1-2
CASSPGQYGYTF
TGTGCCAGCAGTCCAGGACAGTATGGCTACACCTTC
>TRBV6-5|.|.|TRBJ2-3
CASSSGMADTQYF
TGTGCCAGCAGCTCAGGGATGGCAGATACGCAGTATTTT
>TRBV4-1|.|TRBD2|TRBJ2-2
CASSQDPLAGAFTGELFF
TGCGCCAGCAGCCAAGACCCCCTAGCGGGGGCCTTCACCGGGGAGCTGTTTTTT